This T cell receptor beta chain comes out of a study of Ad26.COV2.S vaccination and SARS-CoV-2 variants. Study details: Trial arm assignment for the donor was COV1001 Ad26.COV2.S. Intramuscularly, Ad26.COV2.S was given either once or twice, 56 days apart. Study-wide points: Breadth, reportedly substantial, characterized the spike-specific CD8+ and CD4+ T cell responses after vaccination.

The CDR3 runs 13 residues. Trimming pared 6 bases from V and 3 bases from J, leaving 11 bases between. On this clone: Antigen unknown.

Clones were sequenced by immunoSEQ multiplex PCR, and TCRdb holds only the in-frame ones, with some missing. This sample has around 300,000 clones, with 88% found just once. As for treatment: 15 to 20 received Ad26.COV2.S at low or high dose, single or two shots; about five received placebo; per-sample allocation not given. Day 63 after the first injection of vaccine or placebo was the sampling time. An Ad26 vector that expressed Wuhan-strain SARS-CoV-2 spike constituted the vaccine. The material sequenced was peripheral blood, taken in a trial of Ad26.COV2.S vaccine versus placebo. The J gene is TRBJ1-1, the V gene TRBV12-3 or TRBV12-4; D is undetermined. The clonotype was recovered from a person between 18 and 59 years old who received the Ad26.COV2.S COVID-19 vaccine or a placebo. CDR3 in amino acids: CASSPGGYTEAFF. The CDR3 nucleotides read TGTGCCAGCAGCCCGGGCGGTTACACTGAAGCTTTCTTT.